This paragraph covers one TCR beta chain sequence. This receptor's antigen is unknown. No per-base quality is available; no much larger clone lies one base away. This sample also contains other DNA sequences that code for the same CDR3. This specimen comes from a study of OX40 agonist ivuxolimab in advanced cancers. Regarding the research as a whole: Ivuxolimab was a fully human IgG2 agonistic monoclonal antibody targeting the costimulatory receptor OX40 (CD134). The monotherapy dose-escalation portion (N of about 57 patients) of the phase I ivuxolimab trial is reported in the paper. Intravenous ivuxolimab was administered to patients every 2 weeks at six dose levels: 0.01, 0.1, 0.3, 1.5, 3 and 10 mg/kg. A male proportion of roughly 85% and a mean age of around 60 years, ranging from 23 to 79, were recorded for the dose-escalation cohort. Among the roughly 52 dose-escalation patients, approximately 20 had hepatocellular carcinoma, 15 or so melanoma, 9 renal cell carcinoma and 9 head and neck cancer. Partial responses occurred in three dose-escalation patients, of whom one had hepatocellular carcinoma and two had cutaneous melanoma. The purpose of peripheral TCRbeta sequencing was to test whether ivuxolimab changed TCR sequence diversity and led to clonal T-cell expansion. Patients were allowed to have had prior anti-PD-1, anti-PD-L1 or anti-CTLA-4 therapy, and 40% of the dose-escalation patients had previously received checkpoint inhibitors.

Reading the germline V gene (reference sequence) gives CDR1 LNHDA and CDR2 SQIVND. The V end loses 2 bases and the J end loses 0 bases, and a stretch of 8 bases separates them. The cysteine opens and the phenylalanine closes a CDR3 of 15 amino acids. Just the 45-base CDR3 DNA is kept, in frame starting at base 1. Patients with autoimmune disease history or receiving systemic immunosuppression were excluded from the trial. Peripheral blood for TCR sequencing was drawn from every dose cohort at baseline, at cycle 4 day 1 and at cycle 7 day 1. The samples were drawn from a first-in-human, open-label, multicenter phase I dose-escalation trial of ivuxolimab. Adults with locally advanced or metastatic melanoma, renal cell, hepatocellular, or head and neck squamous cell carcinoma were enrolled in the trial. Before TCR sequencing, CD4+ T cells and CD8+ T cells were sorted from peripheral blood as separate populations.

Genomic DNA was extracted from sorted cells for sequencing of the TCRbeta CDR3 region. The immunoSEQ Assay was used to sequence the TCRbeta CDR3 regions. In its TCRdb copy, this immuneACCESS table keeps in-frame sequences only and misses some clones. Where compared with another copy, unresolved V genes explain less than half of these, and the others have no known cause. The sample table records over 50,000 clones; roughly 84% of these occur just once. The ten top clones hold under 0.65% of the sample. What the study reported, not specific to this receptor: In partial responders in the 0.1-3.0 mg/kg groups, normalized peripheral clonal expansion was found to be among the lowest, especially among CD8+ T cells. After ivuxolimab, expanded clones were on average more numerous among CD8+ T cells than among CD4+ T cells. Low levels of normalized T-cell clonal expansion were also seen in some patients who did not respond. At doses of 0.1 to 3.0 mg/kg, clonal expansion of both CD4+ and CD8+ blood T cells was observed from baseline to week 6. The antigen specificity of the peripheral T cells that underwent clonal expansion was not determined.

The V and J genes are TRBV19 and TRBJ2-1; perhaps TRBD1 is the D gene, with 6 bases matching. This receptor was identified in an adult with an advanced solid tumor such as melanoma, head and neck, liver or kidney cancer. Sequenced material: CD4+ or CD8+ T cells sorted from blood, taken in a trial of the OX40 agonist ivuxolimab. The nucleotide sequence reads as follows: TGTGCCAGTAGTATAACAGGGAGCTCCTACAATGAGCAGTTCTTC. It translates to CASSITGSSYNEQFF. When the CDR3 is completed using the reference TRBV19 and TRBJ2-1 genes on either side, the full variable domain is DGGITQSPKYLFRKEGQNVTLSCEQNLNHDAMYWYRQDPGQGLRLIYYSQIVNDFQKGDIAEGYSVSREKKESFPLTVTSAQKNPTAFYLCASSITGSSYNEQFFGPGTRLTVL.